This entry describes one T cell receptor beta chain. Clones were sequenced by immunoSEQ multiplex PCR, and TCRdb holds only the in-frame ones, with some missing. The profile covers under 70,000 clones, with roughly 90% appearing a single time and 11% taken by the ten largest. This entry comes from a study of PD-L1 blockade in urothelial cancer. The wider study: In 2014 therapy began: atezolizumab 1,200 mg intravenously every 3 weeks. Median blood clonality was roughly 0.088, with about 86,000 unique TCRs.

The time point denotes: peripheral blood 6 weeks after treatment start. Sequences were derived from PBMCs, sampled around atezolizumab (anti-PD-L1) treatment. This clonotype originated in a man in his fifties or sixties with urothelial cancer.

Here the CDR3 reads CASSDWDRSTDTQYF. Written as DNA, the CDR3 is TGTGCCAGCAGTGACTGGGACAGGAGCACAGATACGCAGTATTTT. The chain combines TRBV6-4 with TRBJ2-3; 8 nucleotides line up with TRBD1. The germline V gene has CDR1 MRHNA and CDR2 SNTAGT. V lost 1 base to trimming and J lost 0 bases; unmatched junction nucleotides: 0. The CDR3 has 15 residues.